This TCR beta chain was documented in a study of molecular identifiers for immune sequencing clone quantification. Trimming cost V 4 bases and J 5 bases, with 15 bases left between them. Per the germline V gene, CDR1 is SEHNR and CDR2 is FQNEAQ (reference sequence). The CDR3 loop spans 14 amino acids. Each CDR3 protein is one row after TCRdb ran MiXCR on the PCR reads. The sample shows tens of thousands of distinct CDR3 sequences, roughly 25% of them seen only once. The chain recombines TRBV7-9 with TRBJ2-7; tentatively, D is TRBD1 (6 bases). The TCR was taken from a human donor in good health. Some libraries in this study had Jurkat cell RNA spiked in. The sequenced material came from naive CD8+ T cells from blood, with Jurkat cell RNA spiked in. Sample subset: FACS-sorted CD8+CD4-CCR7+CD45RA+ naive T cells. This CDR3 reads CASSSGVGADEQYF. CDR3 bases: TGTGCCAGCAGCTCCGGCGTGGGGGCCGACGAGCAGTACTTC. Full variable domain (missing parts from reference TRBV7-9 and TRBJ2-7): DTGVSQNPRHKITKRGQNVTFRCDPISEHNRLYWYRQTLGQGPEFLTYFQNEAQLEKSRLLSDRFSAERPKGSFSTLEIQRTEQGDSAMYLCASSSGVGADEQYFGPGTRLTVT.